A single sample is the source of the 21 T cell receptor beta chains below, sequenced in a study of cytomegalovirus exposure and HLA in healthy donors. PCR used 60 Vbeta primers and 13 Jbeta primers. Sequenced by immunoSEQ multiplex PCR; TCRdb stores in-frame clones only, minus some. Here the sample spans 130,000 to 150,000 clones, about 80% being singletons. What was sequenced was PBMCs. Receptors were obtained from a male donor in good health and CMV-seronegative.

The chain carries TRBV7-6 and TRBJ1-5; D might be TRBD1 (5 bases). The CDR3 consists of 13 residues. Trimming removed 3 bases from V and 7 bases from J, with 10 bases in between. Germline lookup yields CDR1 SGHVS and CDR2 FNYEAQ. The CDR3 spells CASSLGGRQPQHF. CDR3 DNA: TGTGCCAGCAGCTTGGGGGGAAGACAGCCCCAGCATTTT.

The J gene is TRBJ2-6, the V gene TRBV30, with D possibly being TRBD1 (6 bases). Germline V CDR1 and CDR2: GTSNPN, SVGIG (reference sequence). V was pared by 0 bases and J by 4 bases, with 16 bases between. This CDR3 is built from 17 residues. The CDR3 region has the DNA TGTGCCTGGAGTGTACTACCAACAGGGTCCGGGGCCAACGTCCTGACTTTC. It specifies CAWSVLPTGSGANVLTF.

The rearrangement uses TRBV5-1 and TRBJ1-5; possible D gene TRBD1, 5 bases. The CDR3 length is 15 residues. V was trimmed by 0 bases and J by 0 bases, leaving 7 bases between them. In germline, CDR1 is SGHRS, CDR2 YFSETQ. The CDR3 region is CASSLGGGSNQPQHF. The CDR3 DNA reads TGCGCCAGCAGCTTGGGGGGCGGTAGCAATCAGCCCCAGCATTTT.

J is TRBJ1-6 and V is TRBV5-1; 7 bases align to TRBD1. Losses at the gene ends were 4 bases for V and 7 bases for J; bases not matched to a gene: 8. Germline CDR1 SGHRS, CDR2 YFSETQ. The CDR3 length is 15 residues. CDR3 nucleotides: TGCGCCAGCAGCCGACAGGGTCTGGAAAATTCACCCCTCCACTTT. Its protein is CASSRQGLENSPLHF.

The V and J genes are TRBV7-8 and TRBJ2-7, with a weak D call TRBD2 (6 bases). Per the germline V gene, CDR1 is SGHVS and CDR2 is FQNEAQ. V lost 5 bases and J 2 bases, leaving 16 bases between the germline ends. This CDR3 is 15 amino acids long. CDR3 loop: CASSPGGGRTYEQYF. The CDR3 bases are TGTGCCAGCAGCCCTGGTGGAGGGAGAACCTACGAGCAGTACTTC.

This chain uses TRBV5-1 with TRBJ2-7; a weak D match, TRBD1 (5 bases). The V gene's germline CDR1 is SGHRS and CDR2 YFSETQ. V gave up 0 bases and J gave up 9 bases, with 16 bases separating them. CDR3 length equals 14 residues. The CDR3 nucleotides read TGCGCCAGCAGCTTGGCTTTGCCCCGACAGTCGCAGTACTTC. Amino acid sequence: CASSLALPRQSQYF.

As to this clone: This same CDR3 is encoded by further DNA sequences in the sample. The chain combines TRBV5-1 with TRBJ2-7, with D tentatively TRBD2 (6 bases). CDR3 length equals 14 residues. The V gene lost 4 bases and the J gene lost 1 base, with 12 bases spanning the gap. Germline CDR1 reads SGHRS; CDR2 reads YFSETQ. The CDR3, as DNA: TGCGCCAGCAGCCCGGAGGGAGGTTCCTACGAGCAGTACTTC. Translation: CASSPEGGSYEQYF.

The chain recombines TRBV6-1 with TRBJ2-2, with D maybe TRBD1 (6 bases). The length of the CDR3 is 15 residues. The V end lost 6 bases, the J end lost 7 bases, and 18 bases lay between the germline ends. CDR1 MNHNS and CDR2 SASEGT come from the germline V gene. The CDR3 is CASSAGTKPGGELFF. In DNA form, the CDR3 reads TGTGCCAGCAGCGCCGGGACAAAACCCGGCGGGGAGCTGTTTTTT.

The chain links TRBV18 to TRBJ2-7; TRBD2 aligns across 10 bases. Germline V gene lookup returns CDR1 KGHSH and CDR2 LQKENI. CDR3 length: 14 amino acids. The junction had 4 bases not matched to a gene; V was cut back by 6 bases and J by 2 bases. This CDR3 is CASSQAGGTYEQYF. As DNA, the CDR3 is TGTGCCAGCTCGCAAGCGGGGGGGACCTACGAGCAGTACTTC.

The chain uses TRBV5-4 and TRBJ1-1; 7 bases map to TRBD1. This CDR3 has 15 residues. V gave up 0 bases and J gave up 6 bases; unmatched junction bases: 8. Per the germline V gene, CDR1 is SGHNT and CDR2 is YYREEE (reference sequence). As DNA, the CDR3 is TGTGCCAGCAGCTTGGATGGACAGGTTATATCTGAAGCTTTCTTT. Residues: CASSLDGQVISEAFF. Looking up the rest from reference TRBV5-4 and TRBJ1-1 gives the full variable domain: ETGVTQSPTHLIKTRGQQVTLRCSSQSGHNTVSWYQQALGQGPQFIFQYYREEENGRGNFPPRFSGLQFPNYSSELNVNALELDDSALYLCASSLDGQVISEAFFGQGTRLTVV.

The V and J genes are TRBV4-3 and TRBJ2-1, with D unresolved. The CDR3 is made up of 16 amino acids. V shed 4 bases and J shed 1 base, with 14 bases lying between them. Looked up from germline, CDR1 is LGHNA and CDR2 is YSLEER. CDR3 DNA sequence: TGCGCCAGCAGCCCGCGTCTTTTAGCATCCTACAATGAGCAGTTCTTC. Its translation: CASSPRLLASYNEQFF.

This rearrangement joins TRBV7-2 to TRBJ2-7, with TRBD1 matching 8 bases. The CDR3 covers 15 residues. The germline V gene encodes CDR1 SGHTA and CDR2 FQGNSA. V shed 5 bases and J 0 bases; nucleotides not matched to a gene: 6. The CDR3 DNA reads as TGTGCCAGCAGCCGAACGGGACAGGTCTCCTACGAGCAGTACTTC. Translated, it gives CASSRTGQVSYEQYF.

The chain employs TRBV5-6 and TRBJ1-6; 10 nucleotides match TRBD1. The germline CDR1 and CDR2 sequences are SGHDT and YYEEEE. This CDR3 region has 17 residues. Unmatched junction bases numbered 2, after V lost 0 bases and J lost 2 bases. CDR3 sequence reads: CASSLGDRGAYNSPLHF. As DNA, the CDR3 is TGTGCCAGCAGCTTGGGGGACAGGGGTGCCTATAATTCACCCCTCCACTTT.

With respect to this clone: At one end, the junction sequence differs from germline, possibly due to a read error. The chain recombines TRBV7-9 with TRBJ1-2, with 8 bases identical to TRBD1. In germline, CDR1 is SEHNR, CDR2 FQNEAQ (reference sequence). The CDR3 consists of 15 residues. In nucleotides, the CDR3 is TGTTCCAGCAGCTCTCAGGGGGCGCTTGGCTATGGCTACACCTTC. It specifies CSSSSQGALGYGYTF.

The chain carries TRBV19 and TRBJ2-1; D call uncertain. The germline CDR1 and CDR2 sequences are LNHDA and SQIVND (reference sequence). This CDR3 comprises 15 residues. V gave up 4 bases and J gave up 0 bases, with 10 bases separating them. The CDR3 DNA is TGTGCCAGTAGTACCGACTCGAGCTCCTACAATGAGCAGTTCTTC. It is translated as CASSTDSSSYNEQFF.

The V and J genes are TRBV6-5 and TRBJ2-3, with a possible D match to TRBD1 (6 bases). Germline V gene data show CDR1 as MNHEY and CDR2 as SVGAGI. V shed 7 bases and J shed 7 bases, with 21 bases lying between them. This CDR3 has 15 amino acids. Written as DNA, the CDR3 is TGTGCCAGCACCAGGGGTCGGCAGGGAGCCAATACGCAGTATTTT. Translating it yields CASTRGRQGANTQYF.

This chain links TRBV6-6 with TRBJ2-7, with 7 bases that match TRBD1. From germline, CDR1 is MNHNY and CDR2 SVGAGI (reference sequence). Germline trimming cut 2 bases from V and 0 bases from J; bases unmatched to any gene: 7. The CDR3 length is 16 residues. The CDR3 reads CASSYLGQSSSYEQYF. CDR3 nucleotides: TGTGCCAGCAGTTACCTGGGACAGTCGAGCTCCTACGAGCAGTACTTC.

The V call is TRBV9, the J call TRBJ2-1, with a weak D call TRBD2 (6 bases). The germline CDR1 and CDR2 sequences are SGDLS and YYNGEE. Trimming stripped 0 bases from V and 8 bases from J, with 15 bases between. This CDR3 comprises 15 residues. This CDR3 is CASSVGLWASDEQFF. The CDR3 region has the DNA TGTGCCAGCAGCGTAGGATTATGGGCTAGCGATGAGCAGTTCTTC.

This chain connects TRBV6-5 to TRBJ2-2, with 11 bases aligning to TRBD2. This CDR3 contains 16 residues. The V gene's germline CDR1 is MNHEY and CDR2 SVGAGI. Losses at the gene ends were 0 bases for V and 8 bases for J; bases not matched to a gene: 5. The CDR3 DNA reads TGTGCCAGCAGTTACTCGACTAGCGGGGCTCGGGGGGAGCTGTTTTTT. It translates to CASSYSTSGARGELFF.

This clone was recorded a few times. The chain links TRBV5-4 to TRBJ2-3; D might be TRBD1 (6 bases). The V end lost 4 bases, the J end lost 6 bases, and 24 bases lay between the germline ends. Germline V gene sequence: CDR1 SGHNT, CDR2 YYREEE (reference sequence). There are 17 residues in the CDR3. CDR3 amino acids: CASSPKLGALGRDTQYF. CDR3 in DNA: TGTGCCAGCAGCCCTAAGTTGGGGGCCCTGGGTCGCGATACGCAGTATTTT.

Concerning this clone itself: The junction departs from the called germline gene at one end, perhaps through a read error. The V call is TRBV7-9, the J call TRBJ2-2; TRBD2 aligns across 12 bases. Germline lookup yields CDR1 SEHNR and CDR2 FQNEAQ (reference sequence). CDR3 length: 17 residues. The CDR3 sequence is CSSSLLAGGSSTGELFF. The CDR3 nucleotides are TGTTCCAGCAGCTTACTAGCGGGGGGCTCGAGTACCGGGGAGCTGTTTTTT. The full variable domain, its missing parts supplied by reference TRBV7-9 and TRBJ2-2, is DTGVSQNPRHKITKRGQNVTFRCDPISEHNRLYWYRQTLGQGPEFLTYFQNEAQLEKSRLLSDRFSAERPKGSFSTLEIQRTEQGDSAMYLCSSSLLAGGSSTGELFFGEGSRLTVL.